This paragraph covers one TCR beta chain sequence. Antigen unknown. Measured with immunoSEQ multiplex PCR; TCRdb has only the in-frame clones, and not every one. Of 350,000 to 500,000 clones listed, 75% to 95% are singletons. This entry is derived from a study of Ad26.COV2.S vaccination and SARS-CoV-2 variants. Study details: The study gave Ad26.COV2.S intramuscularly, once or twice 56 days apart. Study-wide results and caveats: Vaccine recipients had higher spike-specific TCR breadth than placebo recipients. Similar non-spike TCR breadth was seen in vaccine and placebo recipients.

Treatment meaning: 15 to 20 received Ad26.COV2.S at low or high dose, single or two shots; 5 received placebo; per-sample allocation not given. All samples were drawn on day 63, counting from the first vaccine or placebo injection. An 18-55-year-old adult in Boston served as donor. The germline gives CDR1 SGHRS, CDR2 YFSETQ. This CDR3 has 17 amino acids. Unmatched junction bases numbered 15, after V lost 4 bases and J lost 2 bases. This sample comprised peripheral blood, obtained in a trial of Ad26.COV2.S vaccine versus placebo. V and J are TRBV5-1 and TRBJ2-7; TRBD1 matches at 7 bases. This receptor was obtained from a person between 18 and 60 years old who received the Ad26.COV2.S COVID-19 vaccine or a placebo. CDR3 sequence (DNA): TGCGCCAGCAGCGTCTCATCCGGGACAGCAAATGCCTACGAGCAGTACTTC. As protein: CASSVSSGTANAYEQYF.